This passage covers 32 T cell receptor beta chains from one sample sequenced in a study of breast tumors, draining lymph nodes, adjacent tissues. TCRdb independently ran MiXCR on the multiplex PCR reads; one entry per CDR3 protein. This table holds 150,000 to 200,000 distinct CDR3 sequences, about 32% found once. Samples came from axillary lymph nodes draining the breast cancer. Material for sequencing was axillary lymph node tissue. These receptors were obtained from a female donor with breast cancer. Some clones in this sample may be carry-over from other donors' samples.

This chain links TRBV6-5 with TRBJ2-1; 9 nucleotides match TRBD1. The germline V gene encodes CDR1 MNHEY and CDR2 SVGAGI. After removal of 6 bases from V and 6 bases from J, the junction contained 9 bases not matched to a gene. This CDR3 region has 15 residues. In nucleotides, the CDR3 is TGTGCCAGCAGCCGGGACAGGGACGGATCCAATGAGCAGTTCTTC. It encodes CASSRDRDGSNEQFF.

This clonotype was seen repeatedly, ten times or more. V is TRBV14 and J is TRBJ1-2; perhaps TRBD1 as D (5 bases). This CDR3 comprises 15 residues. Trimming took off 3 bases at V and 4 bases at J, with 15 bases between the two ends. CDR1 SGHDN and CDR2 FVKESK come from the germline V gene. CDR3 amino acids: CASSQSNGGPYGYTF. Written as DNA, the CDR3 is TGTGCCAGCAGCCAGTCTAATGGGGGACCCTATGGCTACACCTTC.

This rearrangement joins TRBV12-3 or TRBV12-4 to TRBJ1-1; no reliable D call. Trimming cost V 3 bases and J 7 bases, with 6 bases left between them. The CDR3 is made up of 11 amino acids. The CDR3: CASSLAGEAFF. CDR3 DNA sequence: TGTGCCAGCAGTTTGGCGGGTGAAGCTTTCTTT.

This clonotype was detected many times. The chain joins TRBV4-2 to TRBJ2-1, with D possibly called TRBD1 or TRBD2 (7 bases each). Per the germline V gene, CDR1 is LGHNA and CDR2 is YNFKEQ. V was trimmed by 4 bases and J by 0 bases, leaving 13 bases between them. The CDR3 runs 16 residues. The CDR3 spells CASSREGASSYNEQFF. The CDR3, as DNA: TGTGCCAGCAGCCGGGAGGGGGCAAGCTCCTACAATGAGCAGTTCTTC.

This clonotype was observed many times. V gene TRBV5-6 combines with J gene TRBJ1-3; TRBD1 is a possible D gene (5 bases). The germline V and J ends were trimmed by 1 base and 4 bases, with 15 bases remaining between them. Germline V gene sequence: CDR1 SGHDT, CDR2 YYEEEE. The CDR3 is 16 amino acids. DNA for the CDR3: TGTGCCAGCAGCTTGAATGGCGCAGGGTGGGGAAACACCATATATTTT. Translating it yields CASSLNGAGWGNTIYF. The whole variable domain, remainder taken from reference TRBV5-6 and TRBJ1-3, is DAGVTQSPTHLIKTRGQQVTLRCSPKSGHDTVSWYQQALGQGPQFIFQYYEEEERQRGNFPDRFSGHQFPNYSSELNVNALLLGDSALYLCASSLNGAGWGNTIYFGEGSWLTVV.

There are many counts of this clonotype. The CDR3 spells CASSPISGSEETQYF. CDR3 coding DNA: TGTGCCAGCAGCCCAATAAGCGGGAGCGAAGAGACCCAGTACTTC. This chain links TRBV6-2 or TRBV6-3 with TRBJ2-5, with 8 nucleotides matching TRBD2. The CDR3 contains 15 residues. Germline V gives CDR1 MNHEY, CDR2 SVGEGT. Trimming took 6 bases from V and 3 from J; bases not matched to a gene: 9.

The chain links TRBV10-3 to TRBJ2-1; 7 nucleotides match TRBD2. Losses at the gene ends were 6 bases for V and 6 bases for J; bases not matched to a gene: 8. The CDR3 spans 14 residues. Germline assignment: CDR1 ENHRY and CDR2 SYGVKD. The CDR3 nucleotides are TGTGCCATCAGCGCTGGGAGGGCGGGCAATGAGCAGTTCTTC. Translating gives CAISAGRAGNEQFF.

This clonotype occurred many times. The chain uses TRBV7-2 and TRBJ1-1; maybe TRBD1 (5 bases). The CDR3 spans 15 residues. The V gene lost 3 bases and the J gene lost 3 bases, with 14 bases spanning the gap. Germline-derived CDR1 and CDR2 are SGHTA and FQGNSA. CDR3 bases: TGTGCCAGCAGCTTCCAGCTGCGGGGGGACACTGAAGCTTTCTTT. Translation gives CASSFQLRGDTEAFF.

The sample holds many counts of this clonotype. The chain is built from TRBV5-5 and TRBJ2-7; 10 nucleotides align to TRBD1. Germline V gene sequence: CDR1 SGHKS, CDR2 YYEKEE (reference sequence). Trimming removed 4 bases from V and 2 bases from J; junction bases left unmatched: 3. The CDR3 extends over 14 amino acids. The CDR3 sequence is CASSPGTGAYEQYF. DNA of the CDR3: TGTGCCAGCAGCCCCGGGACAGGGGCCTACGAGCAGTACTTC.

This clonotype was counted a few times. A clone one base away is much larger, so this may be a read error. The rearrangement links TRBV5-8 to TRBJ1-5; D is possibly TRBD1 (6 bases). V lost 4 bases, J lost 0 bases, and 17 bases lay in between. The CDR3 is 17 residues long. Germline V gene lookup returns CDR1 SGHTS and CDR2 YDEGEE. The DNA for the CDR3 is TGTGCCAGCAGCGCGAACAGGGCGCGCGGTAGCAATCAGCCCCAGCATTTT. The encoded protein is CASSANRARGSNQPQHF.

With respect to this clonotype: A much bigger clone sits one base away, suggesting this may be a read error. The chain is built from TRBV20-1 and TRBJ2-5; D gene uncertain. This CDR3 region has 11 residues. Germline-derived CDR1 and CDR2 are DFQATT and SNEGSKA (reference sequence). DNA for the CDR3: TGCAGTGCTCCGGCCCCAGAGACCCAGTGCTTC. Protein: CSAPAPETQCF.

This clonotype was found many times. The chain couples TRBV5-8 to TRBJ2-1, with TRBD2 identical over 7 bases. CDR1 is SGHTS, CDR2 YDEGEE, per germline. CDR3 size: 13 residues. Germline trimming cut 7 bases from V and 7 bases from J; bases unmatched to any gene: 8. CDR3 bases: TGTGCCAGCTGGGGGAGGGGCGGGAATGAGCAGTTCTTC. Translated: CASWGRGGNEQFF.

This clonotype has at least ten counts. The chain has TRBV3-1 and TRBJ2-6, with D unresolved. The CDR3 covers 15 residues. CDR1 is LGHDT, CDR2 YNNKEL, per germline (reference sequence). Trimming left V 4 bases short and J 0 bases short, with 7 bases between. DNA for the CDR3: TGTGCCAGCAGCCGCAGAACCTCTGGGGCCAACGTCCTGACTTTC. Amino acids: CASSRRTSGANVLTF.

This rearrangement joins TRBV19 to TRBJ1-2; unclear D gene. Trimming took 4 bases from V and 6 from J, leaving 12 bases between them. The CDR3 covers 13 residues. Germline V lookup: CDR1 LNHDA, CDR2 SQIVND (reference sequence). The DNA of the CDR3 is TGTGCCAGTAGTACTAAAGCGGGTCATGGCTACACCTTC. Its protein product is CASSTKAGHGYTF.

Points on this clonotype: This may arise from a read error, as a much more abundant clone is one base away. The chain employs TRBV4-2 and TRBJ2-1; 7 nucleotides match TRBD1. Germline assignment: CDR1 LGHNA and CDR2 YNFKEQ. The CDR3 has 14 amino acids. The CDR3 loop is CAGSPGGSYNEQFF. CDR3 in DNA: TGTGCCGGCAGCCCAGGGGGCTCCTACAATGAGCAGTTCTTC.

This clonotype showed up many times. The chain employs TRBV7-8 and TRBJ1-2; 11 bases align to TRBD1. There are 16 residues in the CDR3. V dropped 5 bases and J dropped 6; count of bases not matched to a gene: 11. Germline-derived CDR1 and CDR2 are SGHVS and FQNEAQ. Here the CDR3 DNA reads TGTGCCAGCAGCCCCCTCTCGCCGGGACAGGGGGATGGCTACACCTTC. Its translation is CASSPLSPGQGDGYTF.

About this clonotype: Being one base from a much bigger clone, this may be a read error. The chain employs TRBV7-2 and TRBJ2-5; TRBD2 might be the D (7 bases). CDR1 is SGHTA and CDR2 is FQGNSA in the germline V gene. The CDR3 extends over 15 amino acids. In nucleotides, the CDR3 is TGTGCCTGCAGCCCGCCTAGCGCGGGGGCGGTGACCCGGTACTTC. Amino acid sequence: CACSPPSAGAVTRYF. Filled out from reference TRBV7-2 and TRBJ2-5, the complete variable domain reads GAGVSQSPSNKVTEKGKDVELRCDPISGHTALYWYRQSLGQGLEFLIYFQGNSAPDKSGLPSDRFSAERTGGSVSTLTIQRTQQEDSAVYLCACSPPSAGAVTRYFGPGTRLLVL.

This clonotype was seen ten or more times. CDR3 nucleotide sequence: TGTGCCAGCAGTGACCCGACTGGTAGCGGGAGAGTTAATGAGCAGTTCTTC. Its protein product is CASSDPTGSGRVNEQFF. The V and J genes are TRBV6-5 and TRBJ2-1; 9 bases align to TRBD2. The CDR3 extends over 17 amino acids. After removal of 5 bases from V and 7 bases from J, the junction contained 15 bases not matched to a gene. Germline V lookup: CDR1 MNHEY, CDR2 SVGAGI.

This clonotype was counted many times. The chain links TRBV25-1 to TRBJ2-3; perhaps TRBD1 as D (5 bases). The V gene's germline CDR1 is MGHDK and CDR2 SYGVNS. The V gene lost 5 bases and the J gene lost 3 bases, with 12 bases spanning the gap. This CDR3 has 14 residues. CDR3 loop: CASSPGHLTDTQYF. The CDR3 DNA is TGTGCCAGCAGTCCCGGACATTTAACAGATACGCAGTATTTT.

A remark on this clonotype: A much larger clone differs from this one at a single base, so this may be a read error. This CDR3 is missing its conserved last phenylalanine or tryptophan, likely due to a read error. This rearrangement joins TRBV11-2 to TRBJ2-7, with no clear D. The CDR3 spans 14 residues. Germline V lookup: CDR1 SGHAT, CDR2 FQNNGV. V was pared by 0 bases and J by 0 bases, with 6 bases between. CDR3 DNA sequence: TGTGCCAGCAGCTTAGACAGAAACTCCTACGAGCAGTACCTC. Amino acid sequence: CASSLDRNSYEQYL.

This rearrangement joins TRBV20-1 to TRBJ1-4; 8 bases agree with TRBD1. CDR1 is DFQATT, CDR2 SNEGSKA, per germline (reference sequence). The CDR3 totals 12 residues. J was trimmed by 7 bases and V by 6 bases; bases with no gene match: 4. DNA for the CDR3: TGCAGTGCCCCAGGGGGCAGTGAAAAACTGTTTTTT. Translated, it gives CSAPGGSEKLFF.

In its sample, this clonotype was seen many times. The V call is TRBV5-6, the J call TRBJ2-7; D perhaps matches TRBD1 (5 bases). CDR1 and CDR2 (germline): SGHDT, YYEEEE. Trimming stripped 0 bases from V and 0 bases from J, with 7 bases between. The CDR3 length is 14 residues. The CDR3 bases are TGTGCCAGCAGCTTGGACAGGCTCTCCTACGAGCAGTACTTC. This gives the protein CASSLDRLSYEQYF.

The chain links TRBV29-1 to TRBJ1-1; D unclear. The ends were cut back, 5 bases at V and 4 bases at J, with 17 bases in the middle. This CDR3 region has 14 residues. Per germline, CDR1 SQVTM and CDR2 ANQGSEA. The CDR3 bases are TGCAGCGTTAATGGTTTGCGGTCAGGCACTGAAGCTTTCTTT. The encoded protein is CSVNGLRSGTEAFF.

Many counts were recorded for this clonotype. This chain joins TRBV5-6 and TRBJ1-2; 7 nucleotides line up with TRBD1. The germline V gene encodes CDR1 SGHDT and CDR2 YYEEEE. The CDR3 extends over 17 amino acids. V shed 4 bases, J shed 3 bases, and the junction held 15 bases outside the gene matches. The CDR3 region is CASSPGGGGTAYYGYTF. In nucleotides, the CDR3 is TGTGCCAGCAGCCCCGGCGGGGGGGGGACAGCGTACTATGGCTACACCTTC.

This rearrangement joins TRBV7-9 to TRBJ2-1; D is perhaps TRBD1 or TRBD2 (5 bases each). In germline, CDR1 is SEHNR, CDR2 FQNEAQ (reference sequence). The CDR3 totals 21 residues. The CDR3 sequence is CAAYLSPRVPSLVDTISWQFF. In nucleotides, the CDR3 is TGTGCAGCTTATCTCTCCCCTCGAGTCCCTAGCTTAGTGGACACCATCAGCTGGCAGTTCTTC.

This clonotype was observed at least ten times. The V and J genes are TRBV2 and TRBJ1-5; unclear D gene. V lost 6 bases and J 2 bases, leaving 8 bases between the germline ends. The CDR3 has 13 amino acids. CDR1 is SNHLY and CDR2 is FYNNEI in the germline V gene. The CDR3, as DNA: TGTGCCAGCAGGGGAGGAGGCAATCAGCCCCAGCATTTT. This gives the protein CASRGGGNQPQHF.

This clonotype was observed once. V is TRBV12-3 or TRBV12-4 and J is TRBJ1-6; 9 positions agree with TRBD1. The CDR3 length is 16 residues. The V segment lost 6 bases and the J segment 6 bases; nucleotides outside the gene matches: 9. The CDR3 protein is CASSGTGTGSNSPLHF. The CDR3 bases are TGTGCCAGCAGCGGAACCGGGACAGGGAGTAATTCACCCCTCCACTTT.

The chain is built from TRBV5-1 and TRBJ2-4, with D possibly matching TRBD2 (5 bases). CDR3 length equals 15 residues. The germline V gene encodes CDR1 SGHRS and CDR2 YFSETQ. V gave up 4 bases and J gave up 7 bases, with 18 bases separating them. DNA of the CDR3: TGCGCCAGCAGCCGGATACCGGGATCCGGGAACATTCAGTACTTC. As protein: CASSRIPGSGNIQYF.

Comment on this clonotype: This may stem from a read error, because a much larger clone lies one nucleotide away. V and J are TRBV19 and TRBJ2-1; 8 positions agree with TRBD2. CDR3 length: 18 residues. From germline, CDR1 is LNHDA and CDR2 SQIVND (reference sequence). The CDR3 DNA reads TGTGCCAGTAGTGGAGCGGGGGCGAGGGGCGGCTCCTACAATGAGCCGTTCTTC. Translation gives CASSGAGARGGSYNEPFF. The variable domain in full, with the rest retrieved from reference TRBV19 and TRBJ2-1, is DGGITQSPKYLFRKEGQNVTLSCEQNLNHDAMYWYRQDPGQGLRLIYYSQIVNDFQKGDIAEGYSVSREKKESFPLTVTSAQKNPTAFYLCASSGAGARGGSYNEPFFGPGTRLTVL.

A word on this clonotype: A read error is possible here, since a much larger clone lies one base away. The genes are TRBV20-1 and TRBJ2-1; no clear D gene. Germline V gene sequence: CDR1 DFQATT, CDR2 SNEGSKA (reference sequence). The CDR3 spans 14 residues. Trimming cost V 3 bases and J 8 bases, with 17 bases left between them. The CDR3, as DNA: TGCAGTGCTAGTACGGCCCCTCCCTTGGATGAGCAGTTCTTC. It encodes CSASTAPPLDEQFF.

The rearrangement joins TRBV7-6 to TRBJ2-1; 12 bases line up with TRBD2. From germline, CDR1 is SGHVS and CDR2 FNYEAQ. The CDR3 length is 19 residues. The V segment lost 0 bases and the J segment 14 bases; nucleotides outside the gene matches: 20. CDR3 loop: CASSLAGAGTSGYPPPEFF. For the CDR3, the DNA is TGTGCCAGCAGCTTAGCCGGAGCCGGGACTAGCGGGTACCCACCCCCGGAGTTCTTC.

The sample holds a few counts of this clonotype. The rearrangement links TRBV2 to TRBJ2-4; D assignment may be TRBD1 or TRBD2 (5 bases each). This CDR3 has 14 residues. Between the trimmed V and J ends, which lost 6 bases and 3 bases, there was a span of 12 bases. The germline gives CDR1 SNHLY, CDR2 FYNNEI. As DNA, the CDR3 is TGTGCCAGCAGGGTTAGTGGGGGCAAAAACATTCAGTACTTC. Protein: CASRVSGGKNIQYF.